Shown below are 21 T cell receptor beta chains from a single sample sequenced in a study of OX40 agonist ivuxolimab in advanced cancers. Libraries came from the immunoSEQ multiplex PCR assay. TCRdb stores this immuneACCESS table with in-frame sequences only. Part of the clones is absent; in the studies checked, under half of the shortfall reflects unresolved V genes, and no reason is known for the rest. This sample is represented by tens of thousands of clones; 82% of them were singletons. Jointly, the top ten make up approximately 1.8% of the sample. This material consisted of CD4+ or CD8+ T cells sorted from blood, taken in a trial of the OX40 agonist ivuxolimab. All receptors come from an adult with an advanced solid tumor such as melanoma, head and neck, liver or kidney cancer.

The J gene is TRBJ2-3, the V gene TRBV6-1; TRBD2 agrees at 8 bases. This CDR3 spans 15 amino acids. CDR1 MNHNS and CDR2 SASEGT come from the germline V gene. The V segment lost 5 bases and the J segment 1 base; nucleotides outside the gene matches: 5. The CDR3 spells CASSLTAGGTDTQYF. CDR3 DNA sequence: TGTGCCAGCAGTCTCACAGCGGGGGGCACAGATACGCAGTATTTT.

This clone was detected only a few times. The V gene is TRBV19, the J gene TRBJ1-5; D perhaps matches TRBD1 (6 bases). In germline, CDR1 is LNHDA, CDR2 SQIVND (reference sequence). Trimming removed 3 bases from V and 6 bases from J, with 12 bases in between. This CDR3 spans 14 amino acids. In nucleotides, the CDR3 is TGTGCCAGTAGTATGGGGGCCTCCTTTCAGCCCCAGCATTTT. This translates into CASSMGASFQPQHF.

This clone was detected once. The CDR3 region is CASSLSENTEAFF. The CDR3 bases are TGTGCCAGCAGCCTAAGTGAGAACACTGAAGCTTTCTTT. V gene TRBV2 combines with J gene TRBJ1-1; D is unresolved. From germline, CDR1 is SNHLY and CDR2 FYNNEI. The CDR3 is 13 amino acids. V was clipped by 6 bases and J by 1 base, with 9 bases between them. Together with reference TRBV2 and TRBJ1-1, the CDR3 gives the full variable domain: EPEVTQTPSHQVTQMGQEVILRCVPISNHLYFYWYRQILGQKVEFLVSFYNNEISEKSEIFDDQFSVERPDGSNFTLKIRSTKLEDSAMYFCASSLSENTEAFFGQGTRLTVV.

V and J are TRBV5-6 and TRBJ2-7; no reliable D call. Germline V CDR1 and CDR2: SGHDT, YYEEEE. Trimming removed 2 bases from V and 1 base from J, with 10 bases in between. This CDR3 is 14 amino acids long. CDR3 residues: CASSLEGQSYEQYF. Here the CDR3 DNA reads TGTGCCAGCAGCTTAGAAGGTCAGTCCTACGAGCAGTACTTC.

V gene TRBV7-9 combines with J gene TRBJ1-2, with TRBD1 matching over 8 bases. Germline lookup yields CDR1 SEHNR and CDR2 FQNEAQ (reference sequence). CDR3 length equals 15 residues. After removal of 4 bases from V and 1 base from J, the junction contained 5 bases not matched to a gene. The CDR3 is CASSSRTGYNYGYTF. The CDR3 DNA is TGTGCCAGCAGCTCTCGGACAGGGTATAACTATGGCTACACCTTC.

This chain links TRBV9 with TRBJ2-1; the match to TRBD1 covers 9 bases. V shed 3 bases, J shed 3 bases, and the junction held 4 bases outside the gene matches. Germline V CDR1 and CDR2: SGDLS, YYNGEE. The CDR3 totals 15 residues. CDR3 sequence: CASSAGTGNYNEQFF. The CDR3 nucleotides read TGTGCCAGCAGCGCAGGGACAGGGAACTACAATGAGCAGTTCTTC. The variable domain in full, completed from reference TRBV9 and TRBJ2-1, reads DSGVTQTPKHLITATGQRVTLRCSPRSGDLSVYWYQQSLDQGLQFLIQYYNGEERAKGNILERFSAQQFPDLHSELNLSSLELGDSALYFCASSAGTGNYNEQFFGPGTRLTVL.

In its sample, this clone was seen a few times. V gene TRBV10-3 combines with J gene TRBJ1-5; weak D call: TRBD1 (6 bases). The length of the CDR3 is 12 residues. V was shortened by 8 bases and J by 3 bases, with 8 bases between the two germline ends. Germline CDR1 reads ENHRY; CDR2 reads SYGVKD. This CDR3 reads CAIGQNNQPQHF. The CDR3 DNA reads TGTGCCATCGGACAGAACAATCAGCCCCAGCATTTT.

The CDR3: CASSQVAENTEAFF. The CDR3 bases are TGCGCCAGCAGCCAAGTTGCGGAGAACACTGAAGCTTTCTTT. The rearrangement uses TRBV4-1 and TRBJ1-1; D gene uncertain. The CDR3 has 14 amino acids. Trimming shortened V by 1 base and J by 1 base, and 7 bases separated the two germline ends. From germline, CDR1 is MGHRA and CDR2 YSYEKL.

The table lists this clone with a count of one. The chain links TRBV7-9 to TRBJ1-2; 7 bases map to TRBD1. Unmatched junction bases numbered 5, after V lost 2 bases and J lost 8 bases. The CDR3 spans 13 residues. Germline CDR1 and CDR2: SEHNR and FQNEAQ (reference sequence). The CDR3: CASSLTQGQGYTF. The CDR3 DNA follows: TGTGCCAGCAGCTTAACACAGGGGCAGGGCTACACCTTC.

This sequence joins TRBV4-1 and TRBJ1-1, with unresolved D. This CDR3 has 15 amino acids. Germline V gives CDR1 MGHRA, CDR2 YSYEKL. V was clipped by 4 bases and J by 7 bases, with 19 bases between them. Here the CDR3 reads CASSPNPAIPYEAFF. The CDR3 DNA reads as TGCGCCAGCAGCCCCAACCCCGCCATACCCTATGAAGCTTTCTTT.

This sequence joins TRBV9 and TRBJ2-3; 16 bases fit TRBD2. With V trimmed by 3 bases and J by 6 bases, 4 bases remained unmatched. The CDR3 has 16 amino acids. Germline loops: CDR1 SGDLS, CDR2 YYNGEE. The DNA for the CDR3 is TGTGCCAGCAGCGCGGGACTAGCGGGGGGGAGCGATACGCAGTATTTT. Protein product: CASSAGLAGGSDTQYF. Full variable domain (rest looked up from reference TRBV9 and TRBJ2-3): DSGVTQTPKHLITATGQRVTLRCSPRSGDLSVYWYQQSLDQGLQFLIQYYNGEERAKGNILERFSAQQFPDLHSELNLSSLELGDSALYFCASSAGLAGGSDTQYFGPGTRLTVL.

V and J are TRBV19 and TRBJ1-2; D is uncertain. CDR1 LNHDA and CDR2 SQIVND come from the germline V gene (reference sequence). V lost 3 bases, J lost 0 bases, and 8 bases lay in between. The CDR3 length is 14 residues. CDR3: CASSINRANYGYTF. The CDR3, as DNA: TGTGCCAGTAGTATTAACAGAGCTAACTATGGCTACACCTTC.

This rearrangement joins TRBV30 to TRBJ1-5; no reliable D call. Germline V CDR1 and CDR2: GTSNPN, SVGIG (reference sequence). The CDR3 has 13 amino acids. The V and J ends lost 2 bases and 6 bases respectively, with 11 bases between them. The CDR3 loop is CAWSRGDRQPQHF. As DNA, the CDR3 is TGTGCCTGGAGTCGGGGAGACCGTCAGCCCCAGCATTTT.

This clone has a handful of counts. The chain joins TRBV19 to TRBJ2-3; the D gene could be TRBD1 or TRBD2 (6 bases each). Germline CDR1 reads LNHDA; CDR2 reads SQIVND (reference sequence). The ends were cut back, 5 bases at V and 2 bases at J, with 11 bases in the middle. There are 14 residues in the CDR3. The CDR3 nucleotides are TGTGCCAGTAGTCCCGGGGGCCACACAGATACGCAGTATTTT. Protein product: CASSPGGHTDTQYF. The whole variable domain, remainder taken from reference TRBV19 and TRBJ2-3, is DGGITQSPKYLFRKEGQNVTLSCEQNLNHDAMYWYRQDPGQGLRLIYYSQIVNDFQKGDIAEGYSVSREKKESFPLTVTSAQKNPTAFYLCASSPGGHTDTQYFGPGTRLTVL.

The chain combines TRBV11-2 with TRBJ1-1, with D hard to call. Looked up from germline, CDR1 is SGHAT and CDR2 is FQNNGV. The CDR3 spans 14 residues. The V end lost 5 bases, the J end lost 1 base, and 11 bases lay between the germline ends. The CDR3 loop is CASSPFAPNTEAFF. Here the CDR3 DNA reads TGTGCCAGCAGCCCGTTTGCGCCGAACACTGAAGCTTTCTTT.

The chain uses TRBV7-2 and TRBJ1-1, with 7 bases lining up with TRBD1. V was pared by 5 bases and J by 4 bases, with 10 bases of the junction left unmatched. Per the germline V gene, CDR1 is SGHTA and CDR2 is FQGNSA. The CDR3 is made up of 15 amino acids. CDR3 region: CASSPGAGGSTEAFF. CDR3 bases: TGTGCCAGCAGCCCGGGGGCAGGGGGGAGCACTGAAGCTTTCTTT.

This clone was counted once. For the CDR3, the DNA is TGTGCCAGCAGCGCCCAGGTACAGGGATACGAGCAGTACTTC. It encodes CASSAQVQGYEQYF. The chain links TRBV11-2 to TRBJ2-7, with D possibly matching TRBD1 (6 bases). The CDR3 extends over 14 amino acids. Germline V gene sequence: CDR1 SGHAT, CDR2 FQNNGV. V was trimmed by 5 bases and J by 4 bases, leaving 15 bases between them. The full variable domain, its missing parts supplied by reference TRBV11-2 and TRBJ2-7, is EAGVAQSPRYKIIEKRQSVAFWCNPISGHATLYWYQQILGQGPKLLIQFQNNGVVDDSQLPKDRFSAERLKGVDSTLKIQPAKLEDSAVYLCASSAQVQGYEQYFGPGTRLTVT.

This clone was counted once. The chain links TRBV11-2 to TRBJ1-1, with 9 bases identical to TRBD1. With V trimmed by 5 bases and J by 4 bases, 5 bases remained unmatched. The CDR3 covers 14 residues. From germline, CDR1 is SGHAT and CDR2 FQNNGV. The CDR3 nucleotides are TGTGCCAGCAGCATTGGGACAGGGCTCACTGAAGCTTTCTTT. Protein: CASSIGTGLTEAFF. The entire variable domain, with the rest obtained from reference TRBV11-2 and TRBJ1-1, is as follows: EAGVAQSPRYKIIEKRQSVAFWCNPISGHATLYWYQQILGQGPKLLIQFQNNGVVDDSQLPKDRFSAERLKGVDSTLKIQPAKLEDSAVYLCASSIGTGLTEAFFGQGTRLTVV.

In this sample, this clone turned up a few times. This chain joins TRBV5-1 and TRBJ1-5; possibly TRBD1 for D (6 bases). V lost 2 bases and J lost 3, with 12 bases in between. This CDR3 has 15 amino acids. The V gene's germline CDR1 is SGHRS and CDR2 YFSETQ. CDR3 sequence: CASSLQGGDNQPQHF. The CDR3 DNA reads as TGCGCCAGCAGCTTACAGGGAGGGGACAATCAGCCCCAGCATTTT.

J is TRBJ2-2 and V is TRBV11-2; 9 nucleotides align to TRBD1. The germline V gene encodes CDR1 SGHAT and CDR2 FQNNGV. V was pared by 5 bases and J by 5 bases, with 6 bases of the junction left unmatched. This CDR3 has 15 residues. In DNA form, the CDR3 reads TGTGCCAGCAGCCGGACACAGGGGGCGACCGGGGAGCTGTTTTTT. It encodes CASSRTQGATGELFF.

This clone was counted between two and nine times. The chain has TRBV19 and TRBJ1-5, with TRBD1 as a possible D gene (5 bases). CDR3 length equals 16 residues. Trimming left V 0 bases short and J 9 bases short, with 18 bases between. Per the germline V gene, CDR1 is LNHDA and CDR2 is SQIVND (reference sequence). DNA of the CDR3: TGTGCCAGTAGTATAGATCTCTCGGCGGGACTTTGGCCCCAGCATTTT. It specifies CASSIDLSAGLWPQHF.